The rows below give T cell receptor beta chains drawn from one sample of a study of blood T cell repertoires in COVID-19. Libraries were prepared by immunoSEQ multiplex PCR; TCRdb keeps only in-frame clonotypes and omits some of them. The sample consists of roughly 150,000 clones, about 74% of them appearing once. The sample was peripheral blood. Receptors were obtained from a man aged 55 to 70 with acute or convalescent COVID-19. Both conserved end residues are part of each CDR3. D genes are given only for firm matches. Some rows have no size entry. The others give once, few or many, or a class for an expanded clone.

D gene	V gene	clone size	J gene	CDR3 protein	CDR3 DNA
TRBD1	TRBV2	.	TRBJ1-2	CASSERGTGSGGYTF	TGTGCCAGCAGTGAGAGGGGGACAGGGAGTGGTGGCTACACCTTC
.	TRBV25-1	.	TRBJ2-3	CASSEEVGEDTQYF	TGTGCCAGCAGTGAGGAGGTAGGAGAAGATACGCAGTATTTT
.	TRBV10-3	once	TRBJ2-1	CALIDSRGDEQFF	TGTGCCCTCATCGACTCGAGAGGAGATGAGCAGTTCTTC
TRBD2	TRBV5-1	.	TRBJ2-3	CASSWGTSGGTDTQYF	TGCGCCAGCAGCTGGGGGACTAGCGGGGGGACAGATACGCAGTATTTT
TRBD1	TRBV4-2	.	TRBJ1-3	CASSHDRGSGRDTIYF	TGTGCCAGCAGCCATGACAGGGGGTCTGGGAGAGACACCATATATTTT
TRBD2	TRBV3-1/TRBV3-2	.	TRBJ2-5	CASSHGGGRETQYF	TGTGCCAGCAGCCACGGGGGGGGCCGGGAGACCCAGTACTTC
TRBD1	TRBV18	.	TRBJ1-4	CASSGQLDEKLFF	TGTGCCAGCTCGGGACAGTTGGATGAAAAACTGTTTTTT
.	TRBV19	few	TRBJ1-2	CASSRTVYGYTF	TGTGCCAGTAGTAGGACAGTCTATGGCTACACCTTC
.	TRBV19	.	TRBJ2-1	CASMPRVSSYNEQFF	TGTGCCAGTATGCCCAGGGTGTCTTCCTACAATGAGCAGTTCTTC
TRBD1	TRBV30	.	TRBJ1-2	CAWSVQGVGYTF	TGTGCCTGGAGTGTACAGGGGGTCGGCTACACCTTC
.	TRBV19	.	TRBJ1-2	CASSKGMGQGGGYTF	TGTGCCAGTAGTAAGGGGATGGGGCAGGGTGGAGGCTACACCTTC
.	TRBV19	.	TRBJ1-1	CASSFQAGMNTEAFF	TGTGCCAGTAGTTTCCAGGCAGGGATGAACACTGAAGCTTTCTTT
.	TRBV11-2	once	TRBJ2-6	CASTLGGSGANVLTF	TGTGCCAGCACTCTTGGAGGTTCTGGGGCCAACGTCCTGACTTTC
TRBD1	TRBV3-1/TRBV3-2	.	TRBJ1-1	CASSAGQGDTEAFF	TGTGCCAGCAGCGCAGGACAGGGTGACACTGAAGCTTTCTTT
.	TRBV7-2	few	TRBJ1-5	CASSLVQAAEPQHF	TGTGCCAGCAGCTTAGTACAAGCCGCGGAGCCCCAGCATTTT
.	TRBV5-6	.	TRBJ2-7	CASSSSGSYEQYF	TGTGCCAGCAGCTCTTCCGGTTCCTACGAGCAGTACTTC
TRBD1	TRBV2	.	TRBJ2-2	CASSGQKNTGELFF	TGTGCCAGTTCGGGACAGAAGAACACCGGGGAGCTGTTTTTT
TRBD1	TRBV24-1	.	TRBJ2-2	CATSSSRDRGLRELFF	TGTGCCACCTCATCGTCCCGGGACAGGGGGTTAAGGGAGCTGTTTTTT
.	TRBV24-1	.	TRBJ2-3	CATSDLDFTDTQYF	TGTGCCACCAGTGATTTGGACTTCACAGATACGCAGTATTTT
.	TRBV5-6	.	TRBJ1-3	CASSFDIRSGNTIYF	TGTGCCAGCAGCTTTGACATTCGCTCTGGAAACACCATATATTTT
.	TRBV28	.	TRBJ2-1	CASGLYNEQFF	TGTGCCAGCGGGCTTTACAATGAGCAGTTCTTC
.	TRBV2	.	TRBJ2-2	CASSSPLAGELFF	TGTGCCAGCAGTTCCCCCCTCGCCGGGGAGCTGTTTTTT
TRBD2	TRBV6-1	.	TRBJ2-7	CASSEAQRLAGEQYF	TGTGCCAGCAGTGAAGCGCAAAGACTAGCGGGGGAGCAGTACTTC
TRBD1	TRBV2	.	TRBJ1-2	CASSVSPPGGSNYGYTF	TGTGCCAGCAGTGTGTCCCCCCCAGGGGGGTCAAACTATGGCTACACCTTC
TRBD1	TRBV24-1	.	TRBJ2-5	CATSDSGTGIVETQYF	TGTGCCACCAGTGACTCCGGGACAGGGATAGTGGAGACCCAGTACTTC
.	TRBV5-4	.	TRBJ2-7	CASSRVGLAGEQYF	TGTGCCAGCAGCCGGGTAGGGCTTGCGGGCGAGCAGTACTTC
.	TRBV18	.	TRBJ1-1	CASSPSDIPSEAFF	TGTGCCAGCTCACCTTCCGACATTCCGTCTGAAGCTTTCTTT
TRBD1	TRBV2	.	TRBJ1-5	CASSEQGGSNQPQHF	TGTGCCAGCAGTGAACAGGGGGGTAGCAATCAGCCCCAGCATTTT
TRBD2	TRBV9	.	TRBJ2-2	CASSPIAGGQTGELFF	TGTGCCAGCAGCCCCATTGCGGGGGGGCAGACCGGGGAGCTGTTTTTT
TRBD1	TRBV30	.	TRBJ2-1	CAWSDPSRTGGYDEQFF	TGTGCCTGGAGTGACCCCTCCAGGACAGGCGGTTACGATGAGCAGTTCTTC
TRBD2	TRBV5-1	.	TRBJ2-5	CASSLTASGGATETQYF	TGCGCCAGCAGCTTGACCGCTAGCGGGGGGGCCACAGAGACCCAGTACTTC
.	TRBV5-8	.	TRBJ2-2	CASSLVRSTGELFF	TGTGCCAGCAGCTTGGTCCGTTCCACCGGGGAGCTGTTTTTT
.	TRBV6-1	.	TRBJ2-7	CASSETYRDHEQYF	TGTGCCAGCAGTGAAACGTACAGGGACCACGAGCAGTACTTC
TRBD1	TRBV29-1	.	TRBJ2-1	CSVDLDRKNNEQFF	TGCAGCGTTGATTTGGACAGGAAAAACAATGAGCAGTTCTTC
TRBD2	TRBV10-3	few	TRBJ2-3	CAISESQSAGRADTQYF	TGTGCCATCAGTGAGAGTCAGTCAGCGGGGCGGGCAGATACGCAGTATTTT
.	TRBV5-5	.	TRBJ2-3	CASSLISADTQYF	TGTGCCAGCAGCTTGATCAGTGCAGATACGCAGTATTTT
TRBD1	TRBV7-9	.	TRBJ1-3	CASSFLTGGTGNTIYF	TGTGCCAGCAGCTTTTTAACAGGGGGAACTGGAAACACCATATATTTT
.	TRBV9	.	TRBJ2-3	CASSPRTRPTDTQYF	TGTGCCAGCAGCCCAAGGACAAGACCCACAGATACGCAGTATTTT
.	TRBV12-3/TRBV12-4	.	TRBJ1-1	CASKQGNAEAFF	TGTGCCAGCAAACAGGGTAACGCTGAAGCTTTCTTT
TRBD1	TRBV7-2	.	TRBJ2-2	CASSGQGQAGELFF	TGTGCCAGCAGCGGACAGGGGCAAGCGGGGGAGCTGTTTTTT
.	TRBV10-3	once	TRBJ1-3	CAISPPIGNTIYF	TGTGCCATCAGTCCCCCCATTGGAAACACCATATATTTT
.	TRBV5-1	once	TRBJ2-7	CASSLAQGIPEQYF	TGCGCCAGCAGCTTGGCGCAGGGAATCCCCGAGCAGTACTTC
.	TRBV9	.	TRBJ2-5	CASSVEGFTETQYF	TGTGCCAGCAGCGTAGAGGGGTTTACCGAGACCCAGTACTTC
.	TRBV27	once	TRBJ2-6	CASRGLSGANVLTF	TGTGCCAGCAGAGGACTCTCTGGGGCCAACGTCCTGACTTTC
.	TRBV27	.	TRBJ2-2	CASSLFGSTGLTGELFF	TGTGCCAGCAGTTTATTTGGTTCCACAGGTCTCACCGGGGAGCTGTTTTTT
.	TRBV7-2	.	TRBJ1-1	CASSPTGLNTEAFF	TGTGCCAGCAGCCCCACAGGCTTGAACACTGAAGCTTTCTTT